In this sample, the clone carrying this T cell receptor (beta chain) turned up a few times. The antigen remains unidentified. These data originate in a study of cytomegalovirus exposure and HLA in healthy donors. The study, taken as a whole, reports: For most subjects, TCR beta sequences were reported to predict HLA-A and HLA-B alleles with accuracy.

Use of 60 Vbeta and 13 Jbeta primers characterized the PCR. The method was immunoSEQ multiplex PCR; TCRdb's version includes in-frame clones alone and lacks a portion of them. The sample contains some 170,000 clones, about 10% of which appear only once. V was cut by 0 bases and J by 5 bases, with 15 bases left in between. The germline V gene has CDR1 MNHEY and CDR2 SVGAGI. The CDR3 contains 16 residues. The receptor was isolated from a woman younger than 45 in good health and CMV-seropositive. Sequencing was done on a sample of PBMCs. The chain is built from TRBV6-5 and TRBJ2-3; the D gene is possibly TRBD2 (6 bases). CDR3 sequence: CASSYSTVRGGDTQYF. The CDR3 DNA sequence: TGTGCCAGCAGTTACTCGACGGTGCGGGGAGGAGATACGCAGTATTTT.